A single sample gave rise to the 11 T cell receptor beta chains below, sequenced in a study of T cell clonality in common variable immunodeficiency. General observations from the study: Reportedly, TCR beta sequences from common variable immunodeficiency showed fewer deletions and N-nucleotide insertions.

TCRdb keeps only in-frame clones here, not all; method: immunoSEQ multiplex PCR. The sample gives 25,000 to 30,000 clones, none seen only once, and the top ten clones hold approximately 3.8%. No cognate antigen is known for these TCRs. The sample comprised peripheral blood mononuclear cells. The receptors here all came from a human donor with common variable immunodeficiency.

About this clone: The CDR3 goes on 3 residues after the read ends, and that part is filled in from the germline J gene. The rearrangement uses TRBV7-2 and TRBJ1-3, with D possibly matching TRBD1 (6 bases). V lost 5 bases to trimming and J lost 4 bases, with 9 bases between them. This CDR3 has 13 amino acids. CDR1 is SGHTA, CDR2 FQGNSA, per germline. The CDR3 DNA, read in part, is TGTGCCAGCAGCGCCGACAGGGGAAACACC. Translating gives CASSADRGNT. The whole CDR3 region reads CASSADRGNTIYF.

This clone was picked up a small number of times. The DNA ends 3 residues before the CDR3 does, and the rest of the CDR3 is filled in from the germline J gene. The chain uses TRBV20-1 and TRBJ2-7, with D possibly TRBD2 on 5 matching bases. Germline CDR1 and CDR2: DFQATT and SNEGSKA (reference sequence). The length of the CDR3 is 14 residues. Trimming removed 0 bases at V and 0 bases at J, with 9 bases between. CDR3 in amino acids: CSARDPRGSYEQYF. The covered CDR3 bases are TGCAGTGCTAGAGATCCTCGGGGCTCCTACGAG.

This clone showed up just a few times. The read ends 3 residues shy of where the CDR3 ends; the end is completed using the germline J gene. The chain recombines TRBV11-2 with TRBJ2-7, with a weak D call TRBD2 (6 bases). V was shortened by 0 bases and J by 3 bases, with 9 bases between the two germline ends. CDR3 length: 14 residues. The V gene's germline CDR1 is SGHAT and CDR2 FQNNGV. The CDR3 protein is CASSLDHGGYEQYF. CDR3 DNA, as far as it was read: TGTGCCAGCAGCTTAGACCACGGGGGCTACGAG.

This clone was picked up many times. The sequenced fragment ends 3 residues before the CDR3 boundary, so the rest is inferred from the germline J gene. The genes are TRBV12-3 or TRBV12-4 and TRBJ2-7, with 9 nucleotides matching TRBD1. V trimming: 6 bases; J trimming: 3 bases; junction bases outside the gene matches: 6. The CDR3 has 14 residues. Partial CDR3 DNA: TGTGCCAGCAGGCGGGACAGGGATTTCTACGAG. Translation: CASRRDRDFYE. The entire CDR3 protein is CASRRDRDFYEQYF.

With regard to this clone: The read is 3 residues too short to cover the CDR3 end, so that end is filled in from the germline J gene. The chain is built from TRBV18 and TRBJ1-1; possible D gene TRBD1, 5 bases. Germline assignment: CDR1 KGHSH and CDR2 LQKENI. V was shortened by 8 bases and J by 3 bases, with 16 bases between the two germline ends. CDR3 length: 14 amino acids. CDR3 in amino acids: CASAYKTDDTEAFF. The covered CDR3 bases are TGTGCCAGCGCATATAAGACAGATGACACTGAA.

Notes on this clone: The read finishes 3 residues shy of the CDR3 end, and the germline J gene is used to complete it. This rearrangement joins TRBV6-1 to TRBJ2-2, with D unclear. The V end was cut by 2 bases, the J end by 1 base, with 5 bases between. The CDR3 runs to 14 residues. Germline V lookup: CDR1 MNHNS, CDR2 SASEGT. The CDR3 spells CASSEQVNTGELFF. The sequenced part of the CDR3 DNA is TGTGCCAGCAGTGAACAGGTGAACACCGGGGAG.

This clone was found many times. The read falls 3 residues short of the CDR3 end, and the missing part is taken from the germline J gene. The chain is built from TRBV19 and TRBJ2-5; TRBD1 matches 7 bases. The CDR3 consists of 15 residues. J gave up 4 bases and V 4 bases, and 9 bases lay outside the gene matches. Per germline, CDR1 LNHDA and CDR2 SQIVND (reference sequence). The CDR3 spells CASSTVRGMGETQYF. The sequenced CDR3 bases are TGTGCCAGTAGTACTGTCAGGGGGATGGGAGAGACC.

This clone came up many times. The read stops 3 residues short of the end of the CDR3; the missing end is completed from the germline J gene. This rearrangement joins TRBV5-1 to TRBJ1-2, with D tentatively TRBD1 (6 bases). The length of the CDR3 is 14 residues. The ends were cut back, 2 bases at V and 6 bases at J, with 14 bases in the middle. Germline values: CDR1 SGHRS, CDR2 YFSETQ. The CDR3 here is CASSFFRTDNGYTF. The sequenced CDR3 bases are TGCGCCAGCAGCTTTTTTCGGACAGACAATGGC.

This clone was seen a handful of times. This CDR3 is CASSLRQGRETQYF. Incomplete CDR3 DNA: TGTGCCAGCAGCTTGCGTCAGGGGAGGGAGACC. The chain uses TRBV5-6 and TRBJ2-5; D is perhaps TRBD1 or TRBD2 (6 bases each). The missing CDR3 end, 3 residues past where the read stops, is filled in from the germline J gene. The CDR3 is 14 residues long. Trimming took 1 base from V and 5 from J, leaving 12 bases between them. Germline-derived CDR1 and CDR2 are SGHDT and YYEEEE. The variable domain in full, completed from reference TRBV5-6 and TRBJ2-5, reads DAGVTQSPTHLIKTRGQQVTLRCSPKSGHDTVSWYQQALGQGPQFIFQYYEEEERQRGNFPDRFSGHQFPNYSSELNVNALLLGDSALYLCASSLRQGRETQYFGPGTRLLVL.

This clone was recorded many times. The read ends 3 residues shy of where the CDR3 ends; the end is completed using the germline J gene. V is TRBV19 and J is TRBJ2-3; D might be TRBD2 (6 bases). The CDR3 extends over 14 amino acids. V lost 8 bases and J lost 6, with 18 bases in between. CDR1 and CDR2 from the germline V gene are LNHDA and SQIVND (reference sequence). CDR3 bases read: TGTGCCAGTTCCCTCCTAGCGCACAGGGATACG. Residues: CASSLLAHRDT. The full CDR3 is CASSLLAHRDTQYF.

This clone occurred a few times. The CDR3 extends 3 residues past the end of the read, so its final part is completed from the germline J gene. This chain joins TRBV5-3 and TRBJ2-3; 16 bases match TRBD2. TRBV5-3 is given ORF status, its function remaining uncertain. V shed 4 bases, J shed 4 bases, and the junction held 6 bases outside the gene matches. CDR3 length: 17 amino acids. CDR3 protein: CARSKGLAGGSPDTQYF. The sequenced CDR3 bases are TGTGCCAGAAGCAAGGGACTAGCGGGAGGGTCCCCAGATACG.